The clone carrying this T cell receptor beta chain was recorded only once. This CDR3 region has 16 residues. The V and J ends lost 2 bases and 7 bases, in that order; junction bases with no gene match: 6. Germline V gene sequence: CDR1 MNHEY, CDR2 SMNVEV (reference sequence). The sample belongs to a study of OX40 agonist ivuxolimab in advanced cancers. Profiling relied on immunoSEQ multiplex PCR, and the TCRdb table lists in-frame clones only, not all of them. Of 90,000 to 100,000 clones listed, about 91% were seen once; the top ten hold around 2.5%. The chain links TRBV27 to TRBJ2-1; 12 bases align to TRBD2. The receptor's source is an adult with an advanced solid tumor such as melanoma, head and neck, liver or kidney cancer. The sequencing here drew on CD4+ or CD8+ T cells sorted from blood, taken in a trial of the OX40 agonist ivuxolimab. In DNA form, the CDR3 reads TGTGCCAGCAGTTTAAGACTAGCGGGAGTCAGGAATGAGCAGTTCTTC. This sequence encodes CASSLRLAGVRNEQFF.